These 29 T cell receptor beta chains share one sample of origin, sequenced in a study of blood T cell repertoires in COVID-19. Generated by immunoSEQ multiplex PCR, the TCRdb table keeps only in-frame clones and is missing some. The sample has about 210,000 clones, about 79% seen once; the top ten hold about 2%. What was sequenced was peripheral blood. These receptor sequences come from a middle-aged man who had recovered from COVID-19.

This chain joins TRBV6-6 and TRBJ2-6; 9 positions agree with TRBD1. Germline CDR1 MNHNY, CDR2 SVGAGI (reference sequence). This CDR3 is 16 amino acids long. With 3 bases clipped from V and 3 bases from J, the junction kept 3 bases outside the gene matches. This CDR3 is CASSYNRGLGANVLTF. CDR3 sequence (DNA): TGTGCCAGCAGTTATAACAGGGGGCTTGGGGCCAACGTCCTGACTTTC.

V and J are TRBV7-2 and TRBJ1-5, with D perhaps matching TRBD1 (5 bases). The CDR3 runs to 14 residues. The V end was cut by 5 bases, the J end by 2 bases, with 10 bases between. CDR1 is SGHTA, CDR2 FQGNSA, per germline. CDR3 protein: CASSSGGGNQPQHF. DNA of the CDR3: TGTGCCAGCAGCAGCGGGGGGGGCAATCAGCCCCAGCATTTT.

The chain recombines TRBV9 with TRBJ1-6, with D uncertain. This CDR3 has 15 residues. V was trimmed by 0 bases and J by 4 bases, leaving 8 bases between them. Germline V gene data show CDR1 as SGDLS and CDR2 as YYNGEE. The CDR3 reads CASSVGLQYNSPLHF. CDR3 nucleotides: TGTGCCAGCAGCGTAGGACTCCAATATAATTCACCCCTCCACTTT.

This clone was found once. V usage is TRBV14 and J usage is TRBJ2-7; maybe TRBD2 (5 bases). CDR1 is SGHDN, CDR2 FVKESK, per germline. The V end lost 4 bases, the J end lost 0 bases, and 19 bases lay between the germline ends. The CDR3 consists of 17 residues. The CDR3 DNA reads as TGTGCCAGCAGCCCCGGGCCGAGGGTTACAAGCTCCTACGAGCAGTACTTC. It specifies CASSPGPRVTSSYEQYF.

The genes are TRBV18 and TRBJ2-6; perhaps TRBD1 as D (6 bases). This CDR3 has 17 residues. Germline V gene lookup returns CDR1 KGHSH and CDR2 LQKENI. V lost 3 bases and J lost 0, with 12 bases in between. Here the CDR3 DNA reads TGTGCCAGCTCACCTCCCACAGGGTACTCTGGGGCCAACGTCCTGACTTTC. Translation: CASSPPTGYSGANVLTF.

The table lists this clone with a count of one. The chain couples TRBV6-5 to TRBJ1-1, with TRBD1 matching over 8 bases. With V trimmed by 1 base and J by 5 bases, 9 bases remained unmatched. Germline V CDR1 and CDR2: MNHEY, SVGAGI. The CDR3 covers 16 residues. CDR3 sequence: CASSYFPDRGRTEAFF. CDR3 nucleotide sequence: TGTGCCAGCAGTTACTTTCCAGACAGGGGAAGAACTGAAGCTTTCTTT.

The chain is built from TRBV21-1 and TRBJ2-7; TRBD2 is taken as the D call from the table, unchecked against the DNA. TRBV21-1 is annotated as a pseudogene. CDR3 length equals 19 residues. In DNA form, the CDR3 reads TGTGCCAGCAGCAAAGCCGGGACTAGCGGAAACGGGAGGCTCCACGAGCAGTACTTC. This codes for CASSKAGTSGNGRLHEQYF.

This clone has at least ten counts. The CDR3 DNA follows: TGTGCCAGTAGTCCGCGGGTAGCGTTTCGTGGCTATGGCTACACCTTC. Translation gives CASSPRVAFRGYGYTF. V and J are TRBV19 and TRBJ1-2; no definite D call. Germline loops: CDR1 LNHDA, CDR2 SQIVND (reference sequence). Trimming shortened V by 5 bases and J by 4 bases, and 20 bases separated the two germline ends. The CDR3 covers 16 residues.

The rearrangement links TRBV18 to TRBJ1-1; 7 nucleotides line up with TRBD1. The CDR3 covers 14 residues. Per germline, CDR1 KGHSH and CDR2 LQKENI. The ends lost 3 bases at V and 5 bases at J; junction bases unmatched: 6. The CDR3 reads CASSPGTVETEAFF. The DNA for the CDR3 is TGTGCCAGCTCACCCGGGACAGTTGAGACTGAAGCTTTCTTT.

This chain joins TRBV7-8 and TRBJ2-7; 10 nucleotides line up with TRBD2. CDR1 is SGHVS, CDR2 FQNEAQ, per germline. The CDR3 loop spans 16 amino acids. Trimming removed 2 bases from V and 5 bases from J; junction bases left unmatched: 9. CDR3 protein: CASSLPRLAGVHEQYF. The CDR3 DNA reads TGTGCCAGCAGCTTACCGCGGCTAGCGGGAGTCCACGAGCAGTACTTC.

V and J are TRBV10-1 and TRBJ1-2; D unresolved. The CDR3 runs 13 residues. In germline, CDR1 is WNHNN, CDR2 SYGVQD (reference sequence). Trimming left V 0 bases short and J 3 bases short, with 5 bases between. The CDR3 sequence is CASSESTDYGYTF. In DNA, the CDR3 is TGCGCCAGCAGTGAGTCTACAGACTATGGCTACACCTTC.

This chain connects TRBV6-5 to TRBJ2-5; 10 bases fit TRBD2. Germline-derived CDR1 and CDR2 are MNHEY and SVGAGI. The CDR3 loop spans 16 amino acids. J was trimmed by 4 bases and V by 2 bases; bases with no gene match: 7. The CDR3: CASSYVQTSGRETQYF. The CDR3 nucleotides read TGTGCCAGCAGTTACGTCCAGACTAGCGGGCGAGAGACCCAGTACTTC.

The chain is built from TRBV15 and TRBJ1-2; D is possibly TRBD1 (6 bases). CDR1 and CDR2 (germline): LNHNV, YYDKDF (reference sequence). Trimming pared 0 bases from V and 4 bases from J, leaving 15 bases between. This CDR3 spans 16 amino acids. Written as DNA, the CDR3 is TGTGCCACCAGCAGAGACCAGTCGACAGGACTCTATGGCTACACCTTC. It translates to CATSRDQSTGLYGYTF. Full variable domain (outside the CDR3, taken from reference TRBV15 and TRBJ1-2): DAMVIQNPRYQVTQFGKPVTLSCSQTLNHNVMYWYQQKSSQAPKLLFHYYDKDFNNEADTPDNFQSRRPNTSFCFLDIRSPGLGDTAMYLCATSRDQSTGLYGYTFGSGTRLTVV.

This chain joins TRBV12-5 and TRBJ1-2, with 8 positions matching TRBD1. The J segment lost 8 bases and the V segment lost 6 bases, leaving 5 bases of the junction unmatched. Germline V gives CDR1 LGHNT, CDR2 FRNRAP. The CDR3 consists of 12 residues. CDR3 amino acids: CASGWTGNGYTF. DNA of the CDR3: TGTGCTAGTGGCTGGACAGGGAACGGCTACACCTTC.

The chain is built from TRBV21-1 and TRBJ2-7; the table's D call, TRBD1, was not checked against the DNA. TRBV21-1 is recorded as a pseudogene. There are 16 residues in the CDR3. The CDR3 DNA sequence: TGTGCCAGCAGCTCCCGGACAGCCTCGAGCTCCTACGAGCAGTACTTC. Its protein is CASSSRTASSSYEQYF.

The V and J genes are TRBV19 and TRBJ1-2; 9 bases map to TRBD1. The CDR3 spans 18 residues. Germline trimming cut 4 bases from V and 4 bases from J; bases unmatched to any gene: 16. Per the germline V gene, CDR1 is LNHDA and CDR2 is SQIVND (reference sequence). CDR3 in amino acids: CASSTMAGNRGPVYGYTF. The CDR3 nucleotides are TGTGCCAGTAGTACCATGGCGGGAAACAGGGGGCCGGTCTATGGCTACACCTTC.

V is TRBV6-6 and J is TRBJ1-6; possibly TRBD1 for D (6 bases). Germline values: CDR1 MNHNY, CDR2 SVGAGI (reference sequence). The CDR3 runs to 13 residues. Between the trimmed V and J ends, which lost 7 bases and 10 bases, there was a span of 14 bases. CDR3 sequence: CASNPQGGSPLHF. CDR3 DNA sequence: TGTGCCAGCAATCCACAGGGAGGGTCACCCCTCCACTTT.

The V call is TRBV3-1 (or the pseudogene TRBV3-2), the J call TRBJ2-3; 11 bases line up with TRBD2. J was trimmed by 3 bases and V by 4 bases; bases with no gene match: 15. The CDR3 loop spans 19 amino acids. Germline CDR1 LGHDT, CDR2 YNNKEL (reference sequence). The CDR3 bases are TGTGCCAGCAGCCCTAAAATACCGACTAGCGGGAAGAAAACAGATACGCAGTATTTT. This gives the protein CASSPKIPTSGKKTDTQYF.

The CDR3 loop is CASSIVPTGLGNSPLHF. The CDR3 DNA sequence: TGTGCCAGTAGTATAGTCCCGACAGGGTTGGGGAATTCACCCCTCCACTTT. The V call is TRBV19, the J call TRBJ1-6; 7 bases are a match to TRBD1. The CDR3 totals 17 residues. Germline lookup yields CDR1 LNHDA and CDR2 SQIVND (reference sequence). V gave up 1 base and J gave up 7 bases; unmatched junction bases: 10.

This chain joins TRBV4-3 and TRBJ1-2; D unclear. The V end was cut by 0 bases, the J end by 4 bases, with 9 bases between. The V gene's germline CDR1 is LGHNA and CDR2 YSLEER. This CDR3 has 14 amino acids. The CDR3 loop is CASSQDFGGYGYTF. CDR3 DNA: TGCGCCAGCAGCCAAGATTTCGGTGGCTATGGCTACACCTTC.

This clone occurred once. The genes are TRBV4-3 and TRBJ2-2; D gene ambiguous. Germline CDR1 is LGHNA and CDR2 is YSLEER. This CDR3 spans 12 amino acids. The ends were cut back, 4 bases at V and 6 bases at J, with 6 bases in the middle. CDR3 loop: CASSPSAGELFF. The CDR3 DNA follows: TGCGCCAGCAGCCCGTCCGCCGGGGAGCTGTTTTTT.

The chain joins TRBV28 to TRBJ2-7; 8 nucleotides agree with TRBD1. This CDR3 is built from 13 residues. Trimming cost V 6 bases and J 4 bases; bases outside gene matches: 5. Germline V CDR1 and CDR2: MDHEN, SYDVKM. The CDR3 DNA reads as TGTGCCAGCAGCCCCGGACAGGGATACGAGCAGTACTTC. This sequence encodes CASSPGQGYEQYF.

The chain is built from TRBV11-3 and TRBJ2-1; weak D call: TRBD1 (6 bases). CDR1 is SGHNT and CDR2 is YENEEA in the germline V gene. The CDR3 totals 15 residues. V lost 3 bases, J lost 3 bases, and 12 bases lay in between. CDR3 sequence reads: CASSFRTEYYNEQFF. Written as DNA, the CDR3 is TGTGCCAGCAGCTTCAGGACAGAGTACTACAATGAGCAGTTCTTC.

In its sample, this clone was seen a few times. V and J are TRBV6-6 and TRBJ1-2; D possibly corresponds to TRBD1 (5 bases). CDR3 length: 14 residues. Germline CDR1 is MNHNY and CDR2 is SVGAGI (reference sequence). The V gene lost 6 bases and the J gene lost 3 bases, with 14 bases spanning the gap. The CDR3 coding sequence is TGTGCCAGCAGCCGCCCGGGGGACGACTATGGCTACACCTTC. It is translated as CASSRPGDDYGYTF.

V usage is TRBV6-2 or TRBV6-3 and J usage is TRBJ1-1; D is uncertain. V was cut by 0 bases and J by 8 bases, with 16 bases left in between. Per germline, CDR1 MNHEY and CDR2 SVGEGT. The CDR3 runs to 15 residues. CDR3 residues: CASSYSSYAMSEAFF. The CDR3 DNA reads as TGTGCCAGCAGTTACTCGAGTTACGCTATGTCCGAAGCTTTCTTT.

The J gene is TRBJ2-1, the V gene TRBV5-1; 8 bases align to TRBD2. Germline loops: CDR1 SGHRS, CDR2 YFSETQ. This CDR3 comprises 16 residues. V dropped 6 bases and J dropped 6; count of bases not matched to a gene: 14. CDR3 loop: CASNKLADRVTNEQFF. CDR3 nucleotides: TGCGCCAGCAACAAACTAGCGGACCGGGTTACCAATGAGCAGTTCTTC.

V is TRBV11-2 and J is TRBJ2-5, with D perhaps matching TRBD1 (6 bases). V dropped 2 bases and J dropped 9 bases, with 19 bases sitting between them. Germline assignment: CDR1 SGHAT and CDR2 FQNNGV. This CDR3 is 15 amino acids long. CDR3 coding DNA: TGTGCCAGCAGCTTACTACAGGGTCAGGGGATGGCCCAGTACTTC. This gives the protein CASSLLQGQGMAQYF.

J is TRBJ2-7 and V is TRBV5-1, with 7 bases aligning to TRBD2. The germline V gene has CDR1 SGHRS and CDR2 YFSETQ. V dropped 4 bases and J dropped 2; count of bases not matched to a gene: 9. The CDR3 contains 15 residues. CDR3 bases: TGCGCCAGCAGCCCCCTAGCGGACCTAACCTACGAGCAGTACTTC. Protein: CASSPLADLTYEQYF.

V gene TRBV30 combines with J gene TRBJ2-3, with TRBD1 identical over 10 bases. In germline, CDR1 is GTSNPN, CDR2 SVGIG (reference sequence). Trimming at V came to 3 bases and at J to 2 bases, leaving 14 bases not matched to a gene. This CDR3 comprises 18 residues. The CDR3 DNA follows: TGTGCCTGGAGGGCAATGGGGACAGGGGCAACAAACACAGATACGCAGTATTTT. Its translation: CAWRAMGTGATNTDTQYF.